The 23 T cell receptor beta chains reported below all come from one sample, sequenced in a study of T cell changes during pregnancy in multiple sclerosis. Sequencing was performed with immunoSEQ multiplex PCR; in TCRdb, only in-frame clones are kept and a portion is missing. The sample has about 49,000 clones; about 91% are singletons. The specimen was peripheral blood, collected after pregnancy. These receptors were collected from a female donor with multiple sclerosis, enrolled in a pregnancy study.

The chain uses TRBV11-2 and TRBJ2-7; the D gene is possibly TRBD1 (6 bases). V shed 1 base and J shed 2 bases, with 12 bases lying between them. CDR3 length: 15 residues. Germline CDR1 and CDR2: SGHAT and FQNNGV. CDR3 loop: CASSLGPTGTYEQYF. In nucleotides, the CDR3 is TGTGCCAGCAGCTTAGGACCTACAGGGACCTACGAGCAGTACTTC.

This chain uses TRBV30 with TRBJ1-6; 7 bases are a match to TRBD1. This CDR3 has 15 amino acids. V lost 0 bases to trimming and J lost 9 bases; unmatched junction nucleotides: 8. CDR1 and CDR2 (germline): GTSNPN, SVGIG (reference sequence). The CDR3 DNA is TGTGCCTGGAGTGTCATCACAGGGGTGTTTTCACCCCTCCACTTT. This sequence encodes CAWSVITGVFSPLHF.

The chain has TRBV5-5 and TRBJ1-5; tentatively, D is TRBD1 (5 bases). CDR3 size: 14 residues. The germline gives CDR1 SGHKS, CDR2 YYEKEE (reference sequence). Deletions cut 1 base from V and 3 bases from J, with 8 bases between. This CDR3 is CASSLIGDNQPQHF. In DNA form, the CDR3 reads TGTGCCAGCAGCTTGATAGGGGACAATCAGCCCCAGCATTTT.

This chain uses TRBV19 with TRBJ2-2, with D maybe TRBD1 (5 bases). Trimming shortened V by 3 bases and J by 4 bases, and 12 bases separated the two germline ends. CDR1 is LNHDA, CDR2 SQIVND, per germline (reference sequence). This CDR3 contains 15 residues. The CDR3 DNA reads TGTGCCAGTAGTATCCCTACAGGAGTCACCGGGGAGCTGTTTTTT. Translation: CASSIPTGVTGELFF.

This chain links TRBV5-4 with TRBJ1-1; 7 bases are shared with TRBD1. The CDR3 length is 13 residues. The trim removed 3 bases at V and 6 bases at J, leaving 5 bases unmatched. Looked up from germline, CDR1 is SGHNT and CDR2 is YYREEE (reference sequence). CDR3 in DNA: TGTGCCAGCAGCTCCGGACAGGAAGCTGAAGCTTTCTTT. It encodes CASSSGQEAEAFF. Combining the CDR3 with reference TRBV5-4 and TRBJ1-1 gives the whole variable domain ETGVTQSPTHLIKTRGQQVTLRCSSQSGHNTVSWYQQALGQGPQFIFQYYREEENGRGNFPPRFSGLQFPNYSSELNVNALELDDSALYLCASSSGQEAEAFFGQGTRLTVV.

The chain employs TRBV2 and TRBJ2-2, with a possible D match to TRBD1 (6 bases). V lost 0 bases and J lost 5, with 10 bases in between. The CDR3 spans 15 residues. Germline assignment: CDR1 SNHLY and CDR2 FYNNEI. CDR3: CASSEARGFTGELFF. The CDR3 nucleotides are TGTGCCAGCAGTGAAGCCAGGGGCTTTACCGGGGAGCTGTTTTTT.

The J gene is TRBJ1-2, the V gene TRBV15; tentatively, D is TRBD1 (5 bases). Trimming stripped 4 bases from V and 5 bases from J, with 8 bases between. The CDR3 spans 12 residues. The germline V gene has CDR1 LNHNV and CDR2 YYDKDF (reference sequence). The CDR3 sequence: CATSTDTYGYTF. The CDR3 nucleotides read TGTGCCACCAGCACGGACACTTATGGCTACACCTTC.

This chain joins TRBV2 and TRBJ2-7, with 9 bases fitting TRBD1. The V gene end was trimmed by 8 bases and the J gene end by 7 bases; junction bases not matched to a gene: 24. The CDR3 has 18 residues. Per germline, CDR1 SNHLY and CDR2 FYNNEI. The CDR3 DNA is TGTGCCAGCGAGGGTATTAATGGTCTGGAGACAGGGGGTTTGGAGCAGTACTTC. Encoded protein: CASEGINGLETGGLEQYF.

The genes are TRBV6-5 and TRBJ1-5, with D perhaps TRBD1 (5 bases). There are 15 residues in the CDR3. The ends were cut back, 6 bases at V and 3 bases at J, with 15 bases in the middle. The V gene's germline CDR1 is MNHEY and CDR2 SVGAGI. CDR3 DNA sequence: TGTGCCAGCAGACCCGGCAGGGCCTCCAATCAGCCCCAGCATTTT. It codes for CASRPGRASNQPQHF.

The chain is built from TRBV11-2 and TRBJ1-2, with D perhaps matching TRBD1 (5 bases). There are 15 residues in the CDR3. Per the germline V gene, CDR1 is SGHAT and CDR2 is FQNNGV. Trimming stripped 4 bases from V and 4 bases from J, with 16 bases between. The CDR3 region has the DNA TGTGCCAGCAGCTCAGTGGGGGGGGGAGGCTATGGCTACACCTTC. This encodes CASSSVGGGGYGYTF.

The chain is built from TRBV27 and TRBJ2-4; 9 bases line up with TRBD1. The germline CDR1 and CDR2 sequences are MNHEY and SMNVEV (reference sequence). The CDR3 sequence is 14 residues long. V was clipped by 5 bases and J by 7 bases; unmatched bases: 6. CDR3 region: CASSIQGAVNIQYF. The CDR3 coding sequence is TGTGCCAGCAGTATACAGGGGGCAGTGAACATTCAGTACTTC.

As concerns this clone: Compared with germline, one end of the junction differs, possibly owing to a read error. The chain joins TRBV7-2 to TRBJ1-1, with D possibly matching TRBD1 (5 bases). The CDR3 spans 19 residues. The germline V gene encodes CDR1 SGHTA and CDR2 FQGNSA. Here the CDR3 reads CASRLGPPGRGSGHTEAFF. CDR3 DNA: TGTGCCAGCAGATTAGGTCCCCCCGGTAGGGGCTCCGGCCACACTGAAGCTTTCTTT.

V gene TRBV11-2 combines with J gene TRBJ2-7, with 16 nucleotides matching TRBD2. Germline lookup yields CDR1 SGHAT and CDR2 FQNNGV. This CDR3 is built from 18 residues. J lost 6 bases, V lost 5 bases, and 13 bases had no gene match. DNA for the CDR3: TGTGCCAGCAGCCGGGGACTAGCGGGGGGGCAACGTGGGCTCGAGCAGTACTTC. It encodes CASSRGLAGGQRGLEQYF.

The chain recombines TRBV10-3 with TRBJ2-7; tentatively, D is TRBD1 (6 bases). Germline V CDR1 and CDR2: ENHRY, SYGVKD. Trimming took 4 bases from V and 2 from J, leaving 12 bases between them. This CDR3 contains 14 residues. CDR3 nucleotide sequence: TGTGCCATCAGTGTCAACAGGGCCCCCTACGAGCAGTACTTC. Protein: CAISVNRAPYEQYF.

The chain has TRBV6-1 and TRBJ1-2; 7 bases match TRBD1. Germline CDR1 MNHNS, CDR2 SASEGT. CDR3 length: 15 residues. Trimming took 0 bases from V and 6 from J; bases not matched to a gene: 7. The CDR3 DNA is TGTGCCAGCAGTGAAGCGCTGACAGGGCAGGATGGCTACACCTTC. It encodes CASSEALTGQDGYTF.

The chain uses TRBV2 and TRBJ1-5, with D possibly being TRBD1 (6 bases). V lost 4 bases, J lost 4 bases, and 14 bases lay in between. CDR1 is SNHLY and CDR2 is FYNNEI in the germline V gene. The CDR3 runs to 15 residues. CDR3 sequence reads: CASSAEQGKNQPQHF. The DNA for the CDR3 is TGTGCCAGCAGTGCCGAACAGGGTAAGAATCAGCCCCAGCATTTT.

This sequence joins TRBV7-6 and TRBJ2-7; 8 bases map to TRBD2. The V gene end was trimmed by 5 bases and the J gene end by 5 bases; junction bases not matched to a gene: 5. Germline V gene data show CDR1 as SGHVS and CDR2 as FNYEAQ. The CDR3 totals 13 residues. The DNA for the CDR3 is TGTGCCAGCAGCGTTCGGGGGGGGAACGAGCAGTACTTC. This encodes CASSVRGGNEQYF.

J is TRBJ1-5 and V is TRBV6-4; D perhaps matches TRBD1 (5 bases). The CDR3 runs to 15 residues. Germline CDR1 and CDR2: MRHNA and SNTAGT. V dropped 5 bases and J dropped 0 bases, with 11 bases sitting between them. The chain's CDR3 is CASSPTGNSNQPQHF. The CDR3 coding sequence is TGTGCCAGCAGTCCTACAGGAAATAGCAATCAGCCCCAGCATTTT.

V and J are TRBV6-6 and TRBJ1-1; the match to TRBD1 covers 7 bases. This CDR3 has 14 residues. The V gene's germline CDR1 is MNHNY and CDR2 SVGAGI (reference sequence). The V segment lost 2 bases and the J segment 4 bases; nucleotides outside the gene matches: 4. The CDR3 bases are TGTGCCAGCAGTTACGACAGGGTAGGCACTGAAGCTTTCTTT. This gives the protein CASSYDRVGTEAFF.

The chain uses TRBV15 and TRBJ1-2, with 11 bases that match TRBD1. CDR3 length equals 16 residues. Per germline, CDR1 LNHNV and CDR2 YYDKDF (reference sequence). With V trimmed by 1 base and J by 4 bases, 5 bases remained unmatched. CDR3 DNA sequence: TGTGCCACCAGCAGAGGGGCGGGACAGGGGGGCTATGGCTACACCTTC. It is translated as CATSRGAGQGGYGYTF.

In regard to this clone: Different DNA sequences within this sample yield the same CDR3. The chain carries TRBV7-3 and TRBJ2-3, with 12 bases aligning to TRBD2. Germline-derived CDR1 and CDR2 are SGHTA and FQGTGA. This CDR3 comprises 14 residues. With 4 bases clipped from V and 5 bases from J, the junction kept 1 base outside the gene matches. The CDR3 nucleotides read TGTGCCAGCAGCTCGGGACTAGCGGGAGATACGCAGTATTTT. Translation gives CASSSGLAGDTQYF.

The chain carries TRBV7-2 and TRBJ2-7, with a weak D call TRBD1 (5 bases). Germline CDR1 is SGHTA and CDR2 is FQGNSA. Trimming left V 3 bases short and J 1 base short, with 13 bases between. The CDR3 contains 15 residues. CDR3 residues: CASSLTAGPSYEQYF. The CDR3, as DNA: TGTGCCAGCAGCTTGACAGCCGGACCTTCCTACGAGCAGTACTTC. The full variable domain, its missing parts supplied by reference TRBV7-2 and TRBJ2-7, is GAGVSQSPSNKVTEKGKDVELRCDPISGHTALYWYRQSLGQGLEFLIYFQGNSAPDKSGLPSDRFSAERTGGSVSTLTIQRTQQEDSAVYLCASSLTAGPSYEQYFGPGTRLTVT.

The chain couples TRBV6-1 to TRBJ1-2, with 9 positions matching TRBD1. The V and J ends lost 4 bases and 5 bases, in that order; junction bases with no gene match: 11. Germline V gene sequence: CDR1 MNHNS, CDR2 SASEGT. The CDR3 sequence is 16 residues long. In nucleotides, the CDR3 is TGTGCCAGCAGTGCCCAACAGGGGGCCCTAAAATATGGCTACACCTTC. Amino acids: CASSAQQGALKYGYTF.